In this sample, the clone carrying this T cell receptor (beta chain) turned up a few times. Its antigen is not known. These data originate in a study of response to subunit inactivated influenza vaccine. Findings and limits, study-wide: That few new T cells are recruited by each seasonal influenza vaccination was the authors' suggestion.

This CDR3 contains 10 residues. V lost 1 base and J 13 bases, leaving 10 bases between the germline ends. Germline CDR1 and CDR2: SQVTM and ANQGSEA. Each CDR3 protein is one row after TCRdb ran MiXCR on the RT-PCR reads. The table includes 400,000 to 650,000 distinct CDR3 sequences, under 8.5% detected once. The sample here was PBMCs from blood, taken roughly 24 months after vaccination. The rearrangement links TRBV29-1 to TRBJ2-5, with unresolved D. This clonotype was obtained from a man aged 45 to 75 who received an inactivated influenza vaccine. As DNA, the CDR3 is TGCAGCGTTGAAGGGTCAAAGAGGTACTTC. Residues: CSVEGSKRYF.